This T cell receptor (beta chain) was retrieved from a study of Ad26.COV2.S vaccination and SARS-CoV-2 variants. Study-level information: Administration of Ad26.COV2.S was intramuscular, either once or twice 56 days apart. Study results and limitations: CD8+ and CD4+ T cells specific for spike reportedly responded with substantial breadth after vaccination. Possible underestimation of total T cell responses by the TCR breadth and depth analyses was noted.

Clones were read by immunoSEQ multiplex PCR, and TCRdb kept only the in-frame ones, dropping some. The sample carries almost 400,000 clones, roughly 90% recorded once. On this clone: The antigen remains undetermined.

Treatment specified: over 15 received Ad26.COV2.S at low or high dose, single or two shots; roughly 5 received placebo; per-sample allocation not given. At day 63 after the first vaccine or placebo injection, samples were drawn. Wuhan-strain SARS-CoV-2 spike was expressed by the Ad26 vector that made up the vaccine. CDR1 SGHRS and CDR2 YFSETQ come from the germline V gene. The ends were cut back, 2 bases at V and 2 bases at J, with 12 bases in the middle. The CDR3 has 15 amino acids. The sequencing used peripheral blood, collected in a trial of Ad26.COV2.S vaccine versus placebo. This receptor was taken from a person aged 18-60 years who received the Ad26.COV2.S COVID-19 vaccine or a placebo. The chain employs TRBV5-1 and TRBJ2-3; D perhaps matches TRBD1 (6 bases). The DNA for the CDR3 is TGCGCCAGCAGCTTTTTAGGGACATTCACAGATACGCAGTATTTT. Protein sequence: CASSFLGTFTDTQYF.